Each of the 14 T cell receptor beta chains below was sequenced from the same sample in a study of vaccination and CD4 T cells after COVID-19 (dated by TCRdb to 2021 to 2024). Libraries were constructed by PCR. Sequencing relied on an Illumina iSeq 100. At the Johns Hopkins FTIC core, DNA from the cultured CD4+ T cells underwent TCR sequencing with the Oncomine TCR Beta short-read assay. TCRdb handled the public reads itself, with Q25 trimming in fastp and clone calling in MiXCR, and kept productive beta chains. One record per CDR3 amino acid sequence lists the most common genes and DNA. This sample comprises around 22,000 distinct CDR3 sequences, about 31% of them detected only once. Roughly 12% of the sample belongs to the ten largest clones. No antigens are known for them. Reading the label with the study, this specimen's treatment or condition is: roughly 10-day PBMC culture with coronavirus spike peptide pools or control peptides (ViraFEST assay).

The source material was cultured CD4+ T cells from blood. The receptors come from a human donor with COVID-19.

This clonotype was picked up a small number of times. This chain connects TRBV6-1 to TRBJ1-2; tentative D call: TRBD1 (5 bases). Germline V gene lookup returns CDR1 MNHNS and CDR2 SASEGT. The V end lost 6 bases, the J end lost 7 bases, and 15 bases lay between the germline ends. CDR3 length: 13 residues. The CDR3 nucleotides are TGTGCCAGCAGCCCGTGGGGGGTCGGTGGCTACACCTTC. Protein: CASSPWGVGGYTF.

In its sample, this clonotype was seen a few times. This chain joins TRBV10-2 and TRBJ1-2; D is undetermined. This CDR3 has 15 amino acids. V was cut by 3 bases and J by 0 bases, with 11 bases left in between. Looked up from germline, CDR1 is WSHSY and CDR2 is SAAADI. CDR3 sequence: CASSEIATTNYGYTF. CDR3 bases: TGCGCCAGCAGTGAAATCGCTACTACTAACTATGGCTACACCTTC.

V gene TRBV7-3 combines with J gene TRBJ2-7; a possible D gene is TRBD1 (5 bases). Germline CDR1 is SGHTA and CDR2 is FQGTGA. The CDR3 is made up of 13 amino acids. V lost 3 bases and J 1 base, leaving 7 bases between the germline ends. CDR3 in DNA: TGTGCCAGCAGCTTCGGACAATCCTACGAGCAGTACTTC. Protein product: CASSFGQSYEQYF.

This clonotype has more than one count but fewer than ten. The chain is built from TRBV7-8 and TRBJ1-2; perhaps TRBD1 as D (6 bases). Trimming took off 5 bases at V and 4 bases at J, with 20 bases between the two ends. Germline V gene sequence: CDR1 SGHVS, CDR2 FQNEAQ. The CDR3 extends over 16 amino acids. DNA of the CDR3: TGTGCCAGCAGCCCCCGCCCAGGGGAATCCCCCTATGGCTACACCTTC. Amino acids: CASSPRPGESPYGYTF.

This clonotype came up a few times. The chain carries TRBV2 and TRBJ1-2; D perhaps matches TRBD1 (5 bases). CDR3 size: 13 residues. Germline loops: CDR1 SNHLY, CDR2 FYNNEI. Trimming took off 1 base at V and 8 bases at J, with 11 bases between the two ends. The CDR3 DNA is TGTGCCAGCAGTGAAGGGGGCACAAGGGGCTACACCTTC. Protein product: CASSEGGTRGYTF.

This clonotype was counted a few times. The CDR3 DNA reads TGCAGTGCTAGAACCCCAGGGGGTGGCACCGGGGAGCTGTTTTTT. This encodes CSARTPGGGTGELFF. This chain uses TRBV20-1 with TRBJ2-2; TRBD1 matches 7 bases. The ends lost 2 bases at V and 4 bases at J; junction bases unmatched: 7. The CDR3 runs 15 residues. Germline V gene lookup returns CDR1 DFQATT and CDR2 SNEGSKA (reference sequence).

There are a few counts of this clonotype. J is TRBJ2-3 and V is TRBV6-5; maybe TRBD2 (6 bases). The germline V and J ends were trimmed by 2 bases and 2 bases, with 11 bases remaining between them. Germline V CDR1 and CDR2: MNHEY, SVGAGI. There are 15 residues in the CDR3. This chain's CDR3 is CASSYGGANTDTQYF. CDR3 nucleotide sequence: TGTGCCAGCAGTTACGGCGGGGCAAACACAGATACGCAGTATTTT.

The chain uses TRBV25-1 and TRBJ2-1; 7 bases are a match to TRBD2. V lost 4 bases, J lost 7 bases, and 7 bases stayed unmatched. There are 14 residues in the CDR3. Germline V lookup: CDR1 MGHDK, CDR2 SYGVNS. The CDR3 sequence is CASSGSGGQNEQFF. In DNA, the CDR3 is TGTGCCAGCAGTGGATCGGGAGGCCAAAATGAGCAGTTCTTC.

The chain combines TRBV12-5 with TRBJ2-4; 13 bases match TRBD2. Per the germline V gene, CDR1 is LGHNT and CDR2 is FRNRAP. V shed 4 bases and J 16 bases; nucleotides not matched to a gene: 4. The CDR3 runs to 12 residues. In nucleotides, the CDR3 is TGTGCTAGTGGTTCCACTAGCGGGGGGGTCTACTTC. The encoded protein is CASGSTSGGVYF.

V gene TRBV20-1 combines with J gene TRBJ2-3; D ambiguous. V was cut by 2 bases and J by 6 bases, with 9 bases left in between. The germline V gene encodes CDR1 DFQATT and CDR2 SNEGSKA (reference sequence). The CDR3 covers 12 residues. The chain's CDR3 is CSARLTPDTQYF. The DNA for the CDR3 is TGCAGTGCTAGACTAACCCCGGATACGCAGTATTTT.

This clonotype has just a few counts. The chain has TRBV2 and TRBJ2-2; no reliable D call. Germline CDR1 reads SNHLY; CDR2 reads FYNNEI. Trimming took 2 bases from V and 4 from J, leaving 5 bases between them. CDR3 length: 13 amino acids. The CDR3 nucleotides read TGTGCCAGCAGTGAAATTGTCACCGGGGAGCTGTTTTTT. Translated: CASSEIVTGELFF.

The chain links TRBV5-1 to TRBJ1-1; tentatively, D is TRBD1 (6 bases). Germline CDR1 and CDR2: SGHRS and YFSETQ. Trimming took 7 bases from V and 7 from J, leaving 26 bases between them. The CDR3 is 16 residues long. The CDR3 sequence: CASSKVDRINLGEAFF. The CDR3 region has the DNA TGCGCCAGCTCCAAGGTGGACAGAATCAATTTGGGTGAAGCTTTCTTT.

This clonotype occurred a few times. This sequence joins TRBV20-1 and TRBJ2-2; D is perhaps TRBD2 (5 bases). Trimming shortened V by 6 bases and J by 6 bases, and 11 bases separated the two germline ends. CDR1 and CDR2 from the germline V gene are DFQATT and SNEGSKA (reference sequence). The length of the CDR3 is 12 residues. CDR3 in amino acids: CSAEGSPGELFF. The CDR3, as DNA: TGCAGTGCCGAGGGTTCTCCCGGGGAGCTGTTTTTT.

The V gene is TRBV6-1, the J gene TRBJ2-7, with D perhaps matching TRBD1 or TRBD2 (5 bases each). The CDR3 extends over 15 amino acids. Germline V lookup: CDR1 MNHNS, CDR2 SASEGT. V was cut by 5 bases and J by 2 bases, with 16 bases left in between. The CDR3 bases are TGTGCCAGCAGTCCGGGACGCCACTATCCCTACGAGCAGTACTTC. It specifies CASSPGRHYPYEQYF.